A single T cell receptor beta chain is shown here with its context. The sample is drawn from a study of CD8 T cells in Susac syndrome. Germline lookup yields CDR1 PRHDT and CDR2 FYEKMQ (reference sequence). The CDR3 contains 14 residues. J gave up 2 bases and V 5 bases, and 5 bases lay outside the gene matches. Reverse transcription of roughly 0.5 to 1 ug RNA used random hexamers. TCRdb called the immunoSEQ multiplex PCR reads again in MiXCR, with one record for every CDR3 protein. The sample has a few hundred thousand distinct CDR3 sequences; over 85% are singletons. The material sequenced was CD4+ T cells from PBMCs. The chain links TRBV13 to TRBJ1-2; 7 nucleotides agree with TRBD1. This clonotype originated in a human donor with multiple sclerosis. The CDR3 protein is CASSPRGLNYGYTF. CDR3 DNA: TGTGCCAGCAGCCCGAGGGGGCTGAACTATGGCTACACCTTC.